This record looks at one T cell receptor beta chain sequence and its context. The antigen remains unidentified. The cohort excluded patients with autoimmune disease history or systemic immunosuppression. Clones were read by immunoSEQ multiplex PCR, and TCRdb kept only the in-frame ones, dropping some. Altogether about 15,000 clones are present, roughly nine tenths being singletons, with the ten largest covering less than 80%. This record comes from a study of OX40 agonist ivuxolimab in advanced cancers. Findings of the study overall: In general, CD8+ T cells held more expanded clones than CD4+ did, on average.

The germline V and J ends were trimmed by 1 base and 11 bases, with 18 bases remaining between them. This CDR3 spans 14 amino acids. Germline V gene lookup returns CDR1 SGDLS and CDR2 YYNGEE. The V call is TRBV9, the J call TRBJ2-5; perhaps TRBD2 as D (7 bases). The receptor comes from an adult with an advanced solid tumor such as melanoma, head and neck, liver or kidney cancer. Specimen: CD4+ or CD8+ T cells sorted from blood, collected in a trial of the OX40 agonist ivuxolimab. As DNA, the CDR3 is TGTGCCAGCAGCGTATCTTGGTCGGGGGGCCCGCAGTACTTC. It codes for CASSVSWSGGPQYF.